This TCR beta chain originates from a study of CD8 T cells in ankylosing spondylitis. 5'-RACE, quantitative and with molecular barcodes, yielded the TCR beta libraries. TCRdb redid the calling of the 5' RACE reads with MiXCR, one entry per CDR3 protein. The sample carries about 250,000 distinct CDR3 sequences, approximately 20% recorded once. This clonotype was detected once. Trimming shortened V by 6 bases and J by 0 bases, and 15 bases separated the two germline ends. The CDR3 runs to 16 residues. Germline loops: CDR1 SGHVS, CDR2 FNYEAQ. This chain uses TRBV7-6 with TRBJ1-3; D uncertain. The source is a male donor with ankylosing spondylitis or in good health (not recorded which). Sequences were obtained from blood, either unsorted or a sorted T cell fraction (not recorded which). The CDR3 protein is CASSTDGRGSGNTIYF. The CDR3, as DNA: TGTGCCAGCAGTACCGACGGGCGAGGCTCTGGAAACACCATATATTTT.